The rows below give T cell receptor beta chains drawn from one sample of a study of identical twins. Via MiXCR, TCRdb re-called the 5' RACE reads, giving one row per CDR3 protein. The sample lists under 300,000 distinct CDR3 sequences; 11% to 15% were seen once. The sample consisted of memory (CD45RO+) T cells sorted from blood. Source of these receptors: a woman aged 18-35 years in good health. The CDR3 runs from the conserved cysteine through the conserved F or W. The D gene is left open where the match is weak. The size of a clone is reported for some rows only, either as once, few or many, or as a class for expanded clones.

V gene	D gene	J gene	clone size	CDR3 protein	CDR3 DNA
TRBV24-1	NA	TRBJ2-3	few	CATSDPGGTQYF	TGTGCCACCAGCGACCCAGGGGGGACGCAGTATTTT
TRBV20-1	NA	TRBJ2-2	few	CSARQWNTGELFF	TGCAGTGCTAGACAATGGAACACCGGGGAGCTGTTTTTT
TRBV5-4	TRBD2	TRBJ2-2	few	CASSSGLAGSANTGELFF	TGTGCCAGCAGCTCGGGACTAGCGGGGTCTGCGAACACCGGGGAGCTGTTTTTT
TRBV11-2	TRBD1	TRBJ1-6	many	CASSSTGENSPLHF	TGTGCCAGCAGCTCCACAGGGGAAAATTCACCCCTCCACTTT
TRBV10-2	TRBD2	TRBJ2-7	NA	CASRPFSGRYYEQYF	TGCGCCAGCAGACCCTTTAGCGGGAGGTACTACGAGCAGTACTTC
TRBV5-8	NA	TRBJ2-1	few	CASSFVAEQFF	TGTGCCAGCAGCTTCGTCGCGGAGCAGTTCTTC
TRBV18	NA	TRBJ2-7	few	CASSPPDQGGEQYF	TGTGCCAGCTCACCACCGGACCAGGGCGGGGAGCAGTACTTC
TRBV5-8	TRBD2	TRBJ2-1	NA	CASSPGVASGRGEQFF	TGTGCCAGCAGCCCGGGGGTGGCTAGCGGGAGGGGTGAGCAGTTCTTC
TRBV20-1	NA	TRBJ2-3	few	CSARNALRATTDTQYF	TGCAGTGCCCGGAATGCGTTGCGGGCGACGACAGATACGCAGTATTTT
TRBV6-2/TRBV6-3	NA	TRBJ1-1	few	CASKAHGRVTEAFF	TGTGCCAGCAAAGCCCATGGGCGGGTAACTGAAGCTTTCTTT
TRBV6-5	NA	TRBJ2-2	NA	CASSYGLLGELFF	TGTGCCAGCAGTTACGGCCTTCTGGGGGAGCTGTTTTTT
TRBV14	TRBD1	TRBJ2-7	NA	CASSRDRGRGEQYF	TGTGCCAGCAGCCGGGACAGGGGAAGGGGCGAGCAGTACTTC
TRBV30	NA	TRBJ2-5	NA	CACRLSPGDVETQYF	TGTGCCTGCCGACTATCCCCAGGGGATGTCGAGACCCAGTACTTC
TRBV7-6	NA	TRBJ2-1	few	CASRGDIGGYNEQFF	TGTGCCAGCAGAGGGGACATCGGAGGTTACAATGAGCAGTTCTTC
TRBV7-2	TRBD2	TRBJ2-3	few	CASSPSSGNTDTQYF	TGTGCCAGCAGCCCCTCTAGCGGTAACACAGATACGCAGTATTTT
TRBV6-2/TRBV6-3	NA	TRBJ2-2	NA	CASSYDEAGELFF	TGTGCCAGCAGTTACGATGAGGCCGGGGAGCTGTTTTTT
TRBV5-1	TRBD1	TRBJ2-3	many	CASSLDTGGRADTQYF	TGCGCCAGCAGCTTGGACACAGGGGGTAGGGCAGATACGCAGTATTTT
TRBV20-1	TRBD2	TRBJ2-1	NA	CSARKAGGSYNEQFF	TGCAGTGCTAGAAAAGCGGGGGGCTCCTACAATGAGCAGTTCTTC
TRBV11-2	TRBD2	TRBJ2-1	NA	CASSSEGTSGGTIYNEQFF	TGTGCCAGCAGCTCAGAGGGGACTAGCGGGGGGACAATCTACAATGAGCAGTTCTTC
TRBV18	NA	TRBJ1-1	NA	CASSGFKGDTEAFF	TGTGCCAGCTCAGGTTTCAAAGGGGACACTGAAGCTTTCTTT
TRBV29-1	NA	TRBJ2-5	many	CSVVVQRETQYF	TGCAGCGTTGTTGTGCAGAGGGAGACCCAGTACTTC
TRBV6-5	NA	TRBJ1-5	few	CASSYQKGLRPQHF	TGTGCCAGCAGTTACCAAAAGGGCCTAAGGCCCCAGCATTTT
TRBV5-1	NA	TRBJ2-7	few	CASSLREEQYF	TGCGCCAGCAGCTTAAGGGAGGAGCAGTACTTC
TRBV7-3	TRBD1	TRBJ2-2	many	CASSLHGGQGAGGELFF	TGTGCCAGCAGCTTACACGGGGGACAGGGGGCCGGCGGGGAGCTGTTTTTT
TRBV6-2/TRBV6-3	NA	TRBJ2-1	many	CASSYRDWGRNEQFF	TGTGCCAGCAGTTACCGGGACTGGGGTCGAAATGAGCAGTTCTTC